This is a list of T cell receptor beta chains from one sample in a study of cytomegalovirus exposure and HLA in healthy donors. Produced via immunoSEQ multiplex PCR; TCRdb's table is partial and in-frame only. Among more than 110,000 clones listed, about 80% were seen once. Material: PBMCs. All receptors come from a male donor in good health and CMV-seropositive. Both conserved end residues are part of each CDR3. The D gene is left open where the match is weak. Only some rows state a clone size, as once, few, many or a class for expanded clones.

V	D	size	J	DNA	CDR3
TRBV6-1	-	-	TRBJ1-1	TGTGCCAGCAGTGAAGCGCGGGGGGATAAAGCTTTCTTT	CASSEARGDKAFF
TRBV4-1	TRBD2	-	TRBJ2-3	TGCGCCAGCAGCCTTGGGACTAGCGGCCTCACAGATACGCAGTATTTT	CASSLGTSGLTDTQYF
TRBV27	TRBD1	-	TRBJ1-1	TGTGCCAGTAGATCTAGTGAGGGGGCGTGGACTGAAGCTTTCTTT	CASRSSEGAWTEAFF
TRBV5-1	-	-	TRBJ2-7	TGCGCCAGCAGCCCCGGGAGACAGTCGGACGAGCAGTACTTC	CASSPGRQSDEQYF
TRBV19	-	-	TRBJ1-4	TGTGCCAGCGGGGGTGCAACTAATGAAAAACTGTTTTTT	CASGGATNEKLFF
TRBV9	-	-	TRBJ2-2	TGTGCCAGCAGCGTAGGGTCCGGGACCGGGGAGCTGTTTTTT	CASSVGSGTGELFF
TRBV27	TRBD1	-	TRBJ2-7	TGTGCCAGCAGTTTAAGCGGACAGGGATGGGGCTACGAGCAGTACTTC	CASSLSGQGWGYEQYF
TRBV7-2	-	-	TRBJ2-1	TGTGCCAGCAGCCCACAATACAATGAGCAGTTCTTC	CASSPQYNEQFF
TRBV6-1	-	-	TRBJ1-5	TGTGCCAGCAGTGAATCCGACAGTAGCAATCAGCCCCAGCATTTT	CASSESDSSNQPQHF
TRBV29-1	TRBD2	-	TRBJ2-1	TGCAGCGTTGTGTACGCGGGAGATGAGCAGTTCTTC	CSVVYAGDEQFF
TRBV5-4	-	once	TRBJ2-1	TGTGCCAGCAGCATAACTAGTCTTAATGAGCAGTTCTTC	CASSITSLNEQFF
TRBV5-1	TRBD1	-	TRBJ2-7	TGCGCCAGCAGCGTTAGACAGGGGGCCTACGAGCAGTACTTC	CASSVRQGAYEQYF
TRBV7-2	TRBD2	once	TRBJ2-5	TGTGCCAGCAGCCAAAGCGGGGGTTGGGGAGAGACCCAGTACTTC	CASSQSGGWGETQYF
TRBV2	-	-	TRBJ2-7	TGTGCCAGCAGTCCCGGGGGTCGTCGCTACGAGCAGTACTTC	CASSPGGRRYEQYF
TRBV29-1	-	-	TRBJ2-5	TGCAGCGTTGAAGGGACAGATCAAGAGACCCAGTACTTC	CSVEGTDQETQYF
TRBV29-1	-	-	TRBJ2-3	TGCAGCGTTGGTCAGGGGCTTGTTAGGGATACGCAGTATTTT	CSVGQGLVRDTQYF
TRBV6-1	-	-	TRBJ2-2	TGTGCCAGCAGTGAGGACAGCCGTACCGGGGAGCTGTTTTTT	CASSEDSRTGELFF
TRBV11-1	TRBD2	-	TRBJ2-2	TGTGCCAGCACCCCCGGGATAGCGGGAGGAATTAACACCGGGGAGCTGTTTTTT	CASTPGIAGGINTGELFF
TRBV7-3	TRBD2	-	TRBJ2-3	TGTGCCAGCAGCTTAGGGACTAACACAGATACGCAGTATTTT	CASSLGTNTDTQYF
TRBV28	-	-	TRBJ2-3	TGTGCCAGCAGATGGGGGGTAGGCACAGATACGCAGTATTTT	CASRWGVGTDTQYF
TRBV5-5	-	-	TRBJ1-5	TGTGCCAGCAGCTTTTACTATGGCAATCAGCCCCAGCATTTT	CASSFYYGNQPQHF
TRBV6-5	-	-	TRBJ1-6	TGTGCCAGCAGTTCCGGGGTTCGGAATTCACCCCTCCACTTT	CASSSGVRNSPLHF
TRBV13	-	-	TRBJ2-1	TGTGCCAGCCTCTTCTACAATGAGCAGTTCTTC	CASLFYNEQFF
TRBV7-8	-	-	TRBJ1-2	TGTGCCAGCAGCCCGTCGGGGACAACCTATGGCTACACCTTC	CASSPSGTTYGYTF
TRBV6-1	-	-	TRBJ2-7	TGTGCCAGCAGTGAAGCGAGCAGGGCCGGCGAGCAGTACTTC	CASSEASRAGEQYF
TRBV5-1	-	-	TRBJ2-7	TGCGCCAGCAGCCCGGGGATTGAGTTCTACGAGCAGTACTTC	CASSPGIEFYEQYF
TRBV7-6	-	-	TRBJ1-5	TGTGCCAGCAGCTCAGAGGGTGGGAGGAACAATCAGCCCCAGCATTTT	CASSSEGGRNNQPQHF
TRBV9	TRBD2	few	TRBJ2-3	TGTGCCAGCAGCGTTGGCCGCGGGACTAGCGGGGGGGCTTTAACAGATACGCAGTATTTT	CASSVGRGTSGGALTDTQYF
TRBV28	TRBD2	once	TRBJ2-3	TGTGCCAGCTGCGCTAGCGGGAGTAAGACAGATACGCAGTATTTT	CASCASGSKTDTQYF
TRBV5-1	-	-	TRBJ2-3	TGCGCCAGCAGCCGCGGCGCAGATACGCAGTATTTT	CASSRGADTQYF
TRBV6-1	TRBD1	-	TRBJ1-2	TGTGCCAGCAGTAAGGACAGGGAGTATGGCTACACCTTC	CASSKDREYGYTF
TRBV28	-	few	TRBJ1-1	TGTGCCAGCAGTCCCCCAAACCAGGGGACTGAAGCTTTCTTT	CASSPPNQGTEAFF
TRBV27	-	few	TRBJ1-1	TGTGCCAGCAGTTTTCGCGGGCATGGCACTGAAGCTTTCTTT	CASSFRGHGTEAFF
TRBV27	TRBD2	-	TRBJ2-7	TGTGCCAGCAGTTTCCTAGCGGGGGGCAACTCCTACGAGCAGTACTTC	CASSFLAGGNSYEQYF
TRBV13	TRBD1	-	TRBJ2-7	TGTGCCAGCAGCTTAGGCTGGGACAGGGGGTACGAGCAGTACTTC	CASSLGWDRGYEQYF
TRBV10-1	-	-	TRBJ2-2	TGCGCCAGCAGTGACTCTAACACCGGGGAGCTGTTTTTT	CASSDSNTGELFF
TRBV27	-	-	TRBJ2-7	TGTGCCAGCAGTCCCCAAGGGGGCTACGAGCAGTACTTC	CASSPQGGYEQYF